This passage covers 26 T cell receptor beta chains from one sample sequenced in a study of shared clonotypes between healthy human individuals. Sequencing was performed with immunoSEQ multiplex PCR; in TCRdb, only in-frame clones are kept and a portion is missing. The repertoire includes about 2.3 million clones, more than 80% of them detected once, and about 0.39% sits in the top ten. The sample taken for sequencing was naive CD4+ T cells from PBMCs. Subset noted: CD45RA+ positively selected. Receptors were obtained from a man in his late teens or twenties in good health. Some clones in this sample may be carry-over from other donors' samples.

The chain uses TRBV2 and TRBJ1-5; D not certain. Trimming shortened V by 8 bases and J by 4 bases, and 6 bases separated the two germline ends. In germline, CDR1 is SNHLY, CDR2 FYNNEI. CDR3 length: 11 amino acids. CDR3: CASGVNQPQHF. The CDR3 DNA reads TGTGCCAGCGGAGTGAATCAGCCCCAGCATTTT.

In this sample, this clone turned up a few times. A much larger clonotype is one base distant, so this may be a read error. The sample carries other DNA sequences with the same CDR3. The chain combines TRBV7-3 with TRBJ2-3; D ambiguous. In germline, CDR1 is SGHTA, CDR2 FQGTGA. V lost 2 bases and J 4 bases, leaving 4 bases between the germline ends. The CDR3 sequence is 12 residues long. CDR3 coding DNA: TGTGCCAGCAGCTTAGGGGCAGATACGCAGTATTTT. It encodes CASSLGADTQYF. The full variable domain, with the rest looked up from reference TRBV7-3 and TRBJ2-3, is GAGVSQTPSNKVTEKGKYVELRCDPISGHTALYWYRQSLGQGPEFLIYFQGTGAADDSGLPNDRFFAVRPEGSVSTLKIQRTERGDSAVYLCASSLGADTQYFGPGTRLTVL.

V is TRBV5-1 and J is TRBJ2-1; 9 bases are shared with TRBD2. The CDR3 spans 16 residues. V shed 3 bases, J shed 4 bases, and the junction held 8 bases outside the gene matches. The germline CDR1 and CDR2 sequences are SGHRS and YFSETQ. The CDR3 region has the DNA TGCGCCAGCAGCTCATCCCTAGCGGGGACGTACAATGAGCAGTTCTTC. Its protein product is CASSSSLAGTYNEQFF.

The V and J genes are TRBV30 and TRBJ1-2; D remains unclear. The CDR3 covers 12 residues. From germline, CDR1 is GTSNPN and CDR2 SVGIG (reference sequence). V lost 0 bases and J 8 bases, leaving 10 bases between the germline ends. In nucleotides, the CDR3 is TGTGCCTGGAGTGTACAGTTTGGGGGCTACACCTTC. It translates to CAWSVQFGGYTF.

Concerning this clone: Other DNA sequences of this sample code for an identical CDR3. The rearrangement links TRBV11-2 to TRBJ2-7; D call uncertain. The germline CDR1 and CDR2 sequences are SGHAT and FQNNGV. This CDR3 region has 11 residues. The V end was cut by 3 bases, the J end by 7 bases, with 7 bases between. The CDR3: CASSLGSEQYF. In nucleotides, the CDR3 is TGTGCCAGCAGCTTGGGTAGTGAGCAGTACTTC.

In this sample, this clone turned up a few times. The chain combines TRBV28 with TRBJ1-2; D gene ambiguous. Germline CDR1 reads MDHEN; CDR2 reads SYDVKM. The CDR3 is made up of 12 amino acids. Trimming shortened V by 5 bases and J by 7 bases, and 11 bases separated the two germline ends. CDR3 sequence: CASSPSRGGYTF. The DNA of the CDR3 is TGTGCCAGCAGTCCAAGTAGAGGTGGCTACACCTTC.

The V call is TRBV27, the J call TRBJ1-3; D call uncertain. V gave up 3 bases and J gave up 2 bases, with 5 bases separating them. Germline V CDR1 and CDR2: MNHEY, SMNVEV (reference sequence). This CDR3 comprises 13 residues. The CDR3 here is CASSFAAGNTIYF. The DNA of the CDR3 is TGTGCCAGCAGTTTTGCAGCTGGAAACACCATATATTTT.

V usage is TRBV7-3 and J usage is TRBJ2-1; D might be TRBD2 (5 bases). The germline gives CDR1 SGHTA, CDR2 FQGTGA. This CDR3 is built from 15 residues. V lost 6 bases, J lost 2 bases, and 14 bases lay in between. This chain's CDR3 is CASSRAGGTYNEQFF. The CDR3, as DNA: TGTGCCAGCAGTCGGGCGGGCGGCACCTACAATGAGCAGTTCTTC.

This sequence joins TRBV7-6 and TRBJ2-2; D is unclear. V was shortened by 3 bases and J by 10 bases, with 9 bases between the two germline ends. The CDR3 covers 12 residues. Germline V lookup: CDR1 SGHVS, CDR2 FNYEAQ. The CDR3 DNA is TGTGCCAGCAGCTTGACCCGTGAGGAGCTGTTTTTT. Its protein product is CASSLTREELFF. Together with reference TRBV7-6 and TRBJ2-2, the CDR3 gives the full variable domain: GAGVSQSPRYKVTKRGQDVALRCDPISGHVSLYWYRQALGQGPEFLTYFNYEAQQDKSGLPNDRFSAERPEGSISTLTIQRTEQRDSAMYRCASSLTREELFFGEGSRLTVL.

This chain joins TRBV4-1 and TRBJ1-4; 7 nucleotides match TRBD1. The V gene end was trimmed by 4 bases and the J gene end by 4 bases; junction bases not matched to a gene: 6. The germline CDR1 and CDR2 sequences are MGHRA and YSYEKL. CDR3 length: 15 residues. CDR3 protein: CASSPGQPINEKLFF. The DNA of the CDR3 is TGCGCCAGCAGCCCGGGACAGCCCATTAATGAAAAACTGTTTTTT.

The J gene is TRBJ2-3, the V gene TRBV7-2; TRBD2 might be the D (7 bases). The V gene lost 7 bases and the J gene lost 5 bases, with 19 bases spanning the gap. The CDR3 runs to 15 residues. Germline CDR1 reads SGHTA; CDR2 reads FQGNSA. CDR3: CASTRGGLGGDTQYF. The CDR3 coding sequence is TGTGCCAGCACCCGCGGGGGCCTCGGTGGAGATACGCAGTATTTT.

The genes are TRBV6-5 and TRBJ2-2; no clear D. CDR1 MNHEY and CDR2 SVGAGI come from the germline V gene. There are 14 residues in the CDR3. V lost 0 bases and J 7 bases, leaving 9 bases between the germline ends. The CDR3 nucleotides are TGTGCCAGCAGTTACTCGCCCTTTGTCGGGGAGCTGTTTTTT. This translates into CASSYSPFVGELFF.

CDR3 amino acids: CASSQSPRGTEAFF. The CDR3 nucleotides are TGTGCCAGCAGCCAATCGCCCAGGGGCACTGAAGCTTTCTTT. The V gene is TRBV16, the J gene TRBJ1-1; perhaps TRBD1 as D (6 bases). CDR3 length: 14 amino acids. Germline lookup yields CDR1 KGHSY and CDR2 FQNENV. V lost 0 bases and J lost 4, with 9 bases in between.

The rearrangement joins TRBV4-3 to TRBJ1-1; D call uncertain. The length of the CDR3 is 13 residues. V was trimmed by 3 bases and J by 2 bases, leaving 7 bases between them. Germline assignment: CDR1 LGHNA and CDR2 YSLEER. The CDR3 loop reads CASSQEENTEAFF. CDR3 in DNA: TGCGCCAGCAGCCAGGAAGAAAACACTGAAGCTTTCTTT.

The genes are TRBV28 and TRBJ2-5, with 7 nucleotides matching TRBD2. Per the germline V gene, CDR1 is MDHEN and CDR2 is SYDVKM. There are 16 residues in the CDR3. Trimming cost V 3 bases and J 4 bases; bases outside gene matches: 11. The chain's CDR3 is CASSFGRGREGETQYF. The DNA of the CDR3 is TGTGCCAGCAGTTTCGGTCGGGGGAGGGAGGGAGAGACCCAGTACTTC.

This chain joins TRBV27 and TRBJ2-2; D not certain. CDR1 and CDR2 (germline): MNHEY, SMNVEV (reference sequence). This CDR3 region has 12 residues. Trimming cost V 2 bases and J 7 bases, with 5 bases left between them. The CDR3 loop is CASSLGSGELFF. CDR3 sequence (DNA): TGTGCCAGCAGTTTAGGAAGCGGGGAGCTGTTTTTT.

Notes on this clone: Other DNA sequences in the sample encode the same CDR3. The chain links TRBV4-1 to TRBJ1-1, with a weak D call TRBD1 (5 bases). V was clipped by 1 base and J by 5 bases, with 8 bases between them. This CDR3 spans 13 amino acids. Germline V CDR1 and CDR2: MGHRA, YSYEKL. In DNA form, the CDR3 reads TGCGCCAGCAGCCAAGGGGGGGTGACTGAAGCTTTCTTT. Translated, it gives CASSQGGVTEAFF.

The chain has TRBV27 and TRBJ2-1; D is uncertain. The germline V gene encodes CDR1 MNHEY and CDR2 SMNVEV (reference sequence). The V gene lost 3 bases and the J gene lost 6 bases, with 12 bases spanning the gap. The CDR3 length is 14 residues. Written as DNA, the CDR3 is TGTGCCAGCAGTTTTAGGGTTTTGGGCAATGAGCAGTTCTTC. Protein sequence: CASSFRVLGNEQFF.

V gene TRBV7-9 combines with J gene TRBJ2-7, with 7 bases lining up with TRBD2. The CDR3 runs 15 residues. The germline CDR1 and CDR2 sequences are SEHNR and FQNEAQ (reference sequence). V lost 2 bases, J lost 3 bases, and 7 bases stayed unmatched. The CDR3 reads CASSLLGRGFYEQYF. The CDR3 nucleotides are TGTGCCAGCAGCTTACTCGGGCGGGGGTTCTACGAGCAGTACTTC.

The genes are TRBV15 and TRBJ2-7; 12 positions match TRBD2. J was trimmed by 3 bases and V by 7 bases; bases with no gene match: 1. The CDR3 totals 13 residues. Germline assignment: CDR1 LNHNV and CDR2 YYDKDF (reference sequence). CDR3 sequence (DNA): TGTGCCACCATGACTAGCGGGAGCTACGAGCAGTACTTC. It is translated as CATMTSGSYEQYF.

This chain links TRBV5-1 with TRBJ2-1, with 7 bases fitting TRBD2. CDR3 length: 16 residues. The V segment lost 5 bases and the J segment 7 bases; nucleotides outside the gene matches: 15. Germline CDR1 is SGHRS and CDR2 is YFSETQ. The CDR3 protein is CASSLRVASGLNEQFF. The CDR3 DNA reads TGCGCCAGCAGTCTGCGGGTGGCTAGCGGACTTAATGAGCAGTTCTTC.

The V gene is TRBV7-9, the J gene TRBJ2-1; perhaps TRBD2 as D (5 bases). The germline V and J ends were trimmed by 6 bases and 0 bases, with 15 bases remaining between them. The CDR3 covers 16 residues. The germline gives CDR1 SEHNR, CDR2 FQNEAQ (reference sequence). CDR3 in amino acids: CASRPRLGSSYNEQFF. CDR3 nucleotide sequence: TGTGCCAGCAGGCCCCGCCTGGGGAGCTCCTACAATGAGCAGTTCTTC.

The rearrangement uses TRBV9 and TRBJ2-1; 7 nucleotides agree with TRBD1. The J segment lost 4 bases and the V segment lost 4 bases, leaving 11 bases of the junction unmatched. The CDR3 is 16 residues long. CDR1 and CDR2 (germline): SGDLS, YYNGEE. The CDR3 bases are TGTGCCAGCAGCCCCCTGCGACAGGGACCTTACAATGAGCAGTTCTTC. Its protein product is CASSPLRQGPYNEQFF.

The rearrangement joins TRBV14 to TRBJ2-3; D tentatively reads TRBD1 or TRBD2 (5 bases each). The germline V and J ends were trimmed by 0 bases and 1 base, with 11 bases remaining between them. The CDR3 runs 16 residues. Looked up from germline, CDR1 is SGHDN and CDR2 is FVKESK. The CDR3 reads CASSQDGGAGTDTQYF. The CDR3, as DNA: TGTGCCAGCAGCCAAGATGGGGGAGCTGGCACAGATACGCAGTATTTT.

The rearrangement joins TRBV18 to TRBJ1-1; no clear D gene. Germline CDR1 reads KGHSH; CDR2 reads LQKENI. The CDR3 loop spans 12 amino acids. Trimming removed 5 bases from V and 4 bases from J, with 8 bases in between. This CDR3 is CASSTGSTEAFF. CDR3 coding DNA: TGTGCCAGCTCAACGGGCAGCACTGAAGCTTTCTTT.

This clone was counted a single time. V usage is TRBV7-9 and J usage is TRBJ2-5; possibly TRBD1 for D (6 bases). The germline V and J ends were trimmed by 5 bases and 1 base, with 11 bases remaining between them. The germline V gene encodes CDR1 SEHNR and CDR2 FQNEAQ (reference sequence). CDR3 length equals 14 residues. CDR3 region: CASSPRTAQETQYF. The CDR3 DNA is TGTGCCAGCAGCCCCCGGACAGCCCAAGAGACCCAGTACTTC. Supplemented by reference TRBV7-9 and TRBJ2-5, the full variable domain reads DTGVSQNPRHKITKRGQNVTFRCDPISEHNRLYWYRQTLGQGPEFLTYFQNEAQLEKSRLLSDRFSAERPKGSFSTLEIQRTEQGDSAMYLCASSPRTAQETQYFGPGTRLLVL.